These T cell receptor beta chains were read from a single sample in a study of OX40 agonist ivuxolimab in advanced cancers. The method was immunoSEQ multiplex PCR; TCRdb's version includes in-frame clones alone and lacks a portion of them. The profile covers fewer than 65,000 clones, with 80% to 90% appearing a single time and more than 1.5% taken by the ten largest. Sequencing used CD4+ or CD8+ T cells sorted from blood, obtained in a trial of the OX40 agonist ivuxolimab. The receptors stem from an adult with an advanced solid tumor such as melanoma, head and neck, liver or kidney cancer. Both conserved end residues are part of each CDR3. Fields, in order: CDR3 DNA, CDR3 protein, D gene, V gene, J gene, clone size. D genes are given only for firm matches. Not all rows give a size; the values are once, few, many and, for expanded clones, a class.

TGTGCCAGCAGCTTCGAGAGCAATCAGCCCCAGCATTTT,CASSFESNQPQHF,NA,TRBV7-2,TRBJ1-5,NA
TGTGCCAGCAGTGTGGATCCGAGAGACGAGCAGTACTTC,CASSVDPRDEQYF,NA,TRBV6-5,TRBJ2-7,NA
TGTGCCAGCAGTTTGATAGTTAACTATGGCTACACCTTC,CASSLIVNYGYTF,NA,TRBV28,TRBJ1-2,once
TGTGCCAGTAGTATAGCGGGGGATAAGTATGAGCAGTTCTTC,CASSIAGDKYEQFF,NA,TRBV19,TRBJ2-1,NA
TGTGCCAGCAGTTCAGGGGGAAGCAATCAGCCCCAGCATTTT,CASSSGGSNQPQHF,TRBD1,TRBV28,TRBJ1-5,NA
TGTGCCAGCAGCTTAGGGTTGGGGGACATCAATCAGCCCCAGCATTTT,CASSLGLGDINQPQHF,NA,TRBV7-2,TRBJ1-5,NA
TGTGCCAGCTCACCGTCCCGGACAGTCTATGGCTACACCTTC,CASSPSRTVYGYTF,NA,TRBV18,TRBJ1-2,NA
TGTGCCAGTAGTTCCCGGAGGGGGACTAGTACCTACGAGCAGTACTTC,CASSSRRGTSTYEQYF,TRBD2,TRBV19,TRBJ2-7,NA
TGTGCCAGCAGCTTAGGGGGACATGAGACAACTAATGAAAAACTGTTTTTT,CASSLGGHETTNEKLFF,NA,TRBV7-9,TRBJ1-4,NA
TGTGCCAGCAGCTTATTAGCGGGAGGCGATGAGCAGTTCTTC,CASSLLAGGDEQFF,TRBD2,TRBV7-2,TRBJ2-1,NA
TGTGCCAGCAGCTTATTAGGTGGAGGGGGCGGGGATGGCTACACCTTC,CASSLLGGGGGDGYTF,TRBD1,TRBV7-2,TRBJ1-2,once
TGTGCCAGTAGTATCGGACAGGACTACGAGCAGTACTTC,CASSIGQDYEQYF,TRBD1,TRBV19,TRBJ2-7,NA
TGTGCCAGCAGTTCGGAGGGGCGCACTGAAGCTTTCTTT,CASSSEGRTEAFF,NA,TRBV28,TRBJ1-1,few
TGTGCCAGCACCCCGGACCCTAGCACAGATACGCAGTATTTT,CASTPDPSTDTQYF,NA,TRBV6-1,TRBJ2-3,NA
TGTGCCATCAGATCAGGGATGGGGCATTCACCCCTCCACTTT,CAIRSGMGHSPLHF,NA,TRBV10-3,TRBJ1-6,NA
TGTGCCAGCAGCCAGGCGGGCAGGGGGGACACAGATACGCAGTATTTT,CASSQAGRGDTDTQYF,NA,TRBV7-6,TRBJ2-3,NA
TGTGCCAGCAGTGAACAGGGCGGCACTGAAGCTTTCTTT,CASSEQGGTEAFF,NA,TRBV6-4,TRBJ1-1,few
TGTGCCAGCAGTTTACGAGTACCACGGAGCACAGATACGCAGTATTTT,CASSLRVPRSTDTQYF,NA,TRBV28,TRBJ2-3,NA
TGTGCCAGCAGCTTAAGATCTTTAGGCAGTACGAACACCGGGGAGCTGTTTTTT,CASSLRSLGSTNTGELFF,NA,TRBV7-8,TRBJ2-2,once
TGTGCCAGCGTGGCGGGCGTAGGACCCCTCCACTTT,CASVAGVGPLHF,NA,TRBV6-1,TRBJ1-6,few
TGTGCCAGCAGTAGGGTTGGAGGGAGCTCCTACGAGCAGTACTTC,CASSRVGGSSYEQYF,NA,TRBV6-5,TRBJ2-7,NA